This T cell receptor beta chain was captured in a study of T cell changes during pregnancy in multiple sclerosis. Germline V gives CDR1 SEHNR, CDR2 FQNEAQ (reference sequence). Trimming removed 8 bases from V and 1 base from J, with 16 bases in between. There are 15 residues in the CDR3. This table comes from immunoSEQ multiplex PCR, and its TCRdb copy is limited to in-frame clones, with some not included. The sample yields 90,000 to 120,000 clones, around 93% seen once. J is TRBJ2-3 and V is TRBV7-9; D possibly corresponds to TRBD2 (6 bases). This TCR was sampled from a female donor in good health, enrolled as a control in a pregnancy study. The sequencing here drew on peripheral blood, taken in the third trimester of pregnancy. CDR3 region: CASGLIGGGTDTQYF. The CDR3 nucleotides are TGTGCCAGCGGACTAATAGGAGGTGGCACAGATACGCAGTATTTT.